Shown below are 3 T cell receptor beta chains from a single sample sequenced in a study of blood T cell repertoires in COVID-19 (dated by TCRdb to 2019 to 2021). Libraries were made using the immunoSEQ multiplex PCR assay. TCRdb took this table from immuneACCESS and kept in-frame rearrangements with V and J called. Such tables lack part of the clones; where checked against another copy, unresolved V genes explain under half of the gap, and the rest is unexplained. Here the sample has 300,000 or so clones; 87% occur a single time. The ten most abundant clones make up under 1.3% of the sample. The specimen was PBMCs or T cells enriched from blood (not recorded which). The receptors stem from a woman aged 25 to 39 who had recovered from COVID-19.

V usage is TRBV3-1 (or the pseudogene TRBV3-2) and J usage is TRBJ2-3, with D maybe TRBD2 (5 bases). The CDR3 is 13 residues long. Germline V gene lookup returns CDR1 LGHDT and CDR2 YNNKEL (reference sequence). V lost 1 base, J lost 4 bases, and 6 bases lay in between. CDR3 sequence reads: CASSQVGADTQYF. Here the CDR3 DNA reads TGTGCCAGCAGCCAAGTGGGAGCAGATACGCAGTATTTT.

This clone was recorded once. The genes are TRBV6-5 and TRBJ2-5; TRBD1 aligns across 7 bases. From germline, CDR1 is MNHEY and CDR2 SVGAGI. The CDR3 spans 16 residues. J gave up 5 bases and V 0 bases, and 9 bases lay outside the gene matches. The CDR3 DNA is TGTGCCAGCAGTTACTCGCTGCAAGGGGGCTGGGAGACCCAGTACTTC. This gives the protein CASSYSLQGGWETQYF.

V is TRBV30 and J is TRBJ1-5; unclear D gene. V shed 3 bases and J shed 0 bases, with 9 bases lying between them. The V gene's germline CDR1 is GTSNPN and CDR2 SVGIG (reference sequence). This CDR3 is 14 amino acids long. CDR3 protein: CAWSQDSSNQPQHF. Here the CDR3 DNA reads TGTGCCTGGAGCCAGGACTCTAGCAATCAGCCCCAGCATTTT.